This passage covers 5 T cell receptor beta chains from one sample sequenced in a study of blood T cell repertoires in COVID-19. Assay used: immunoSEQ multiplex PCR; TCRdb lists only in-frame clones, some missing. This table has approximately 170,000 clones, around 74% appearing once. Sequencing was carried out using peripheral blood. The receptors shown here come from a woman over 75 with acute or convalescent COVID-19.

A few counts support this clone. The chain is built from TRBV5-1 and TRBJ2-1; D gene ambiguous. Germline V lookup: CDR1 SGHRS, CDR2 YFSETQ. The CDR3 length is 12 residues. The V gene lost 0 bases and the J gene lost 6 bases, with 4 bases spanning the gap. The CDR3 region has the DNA TGCGCCAGCAGCTTGGATCTCAATGAGCAGTTCTTC. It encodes CASSLDLNEQFF.

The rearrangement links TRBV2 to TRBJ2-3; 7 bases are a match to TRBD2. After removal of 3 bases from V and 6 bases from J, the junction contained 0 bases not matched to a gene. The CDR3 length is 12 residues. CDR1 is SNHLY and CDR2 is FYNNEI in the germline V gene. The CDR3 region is CASSERGDTQYF. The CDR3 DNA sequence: TGTGCCAGCAGTGAGCGGGGGGATACGCAGTATTTT.

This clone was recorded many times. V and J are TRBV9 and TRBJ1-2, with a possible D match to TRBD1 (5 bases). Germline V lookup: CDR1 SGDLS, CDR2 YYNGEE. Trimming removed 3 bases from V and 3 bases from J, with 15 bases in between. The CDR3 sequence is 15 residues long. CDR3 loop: CASSGRAGRDYGYTF. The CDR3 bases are TGTGCCAGCAGCGGGAGGGCAGGGAGGGACTATGGCTACACCTTC.

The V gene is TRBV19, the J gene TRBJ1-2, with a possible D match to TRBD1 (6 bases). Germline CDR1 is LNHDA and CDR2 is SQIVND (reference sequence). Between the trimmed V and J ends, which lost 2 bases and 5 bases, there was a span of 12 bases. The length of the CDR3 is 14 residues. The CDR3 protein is CASSISRQEYGYTF. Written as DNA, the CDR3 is TGTGCCAGTAGTATAAGTCGACAGGAGTATGGCTACACCTTC.

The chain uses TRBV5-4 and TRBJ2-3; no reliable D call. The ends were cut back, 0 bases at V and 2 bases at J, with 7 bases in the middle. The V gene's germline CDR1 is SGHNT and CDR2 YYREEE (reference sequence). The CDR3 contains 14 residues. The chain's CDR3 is CASSLGRFTDTQYF. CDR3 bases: TGTGCCAGCAGCTTGGGGCGGTTCACAGATACGCAGTATTTT.